A selection of T cell receptor beta chains follows, all from one sample in a study of technical replicates of blood from a handful of donors. Clones were sequenced by immunoSEQ multiplex PCR, and TCRdb holds only the in-frame ones, with some missing. This table has more than 65,000 clones, roughly 95% appearing once. Sequences were obtained from T cells isolated from PBMCs. These receptor sequences come from a human donor in good health. CDR3s include the opening cysteine and the closing phenylalanine or tryptophan. Fields, in order: clone size, D gene, V gene, J gene, CDR3 protein, CDR3 DNA. D genes are given only for firm matches. Expanded clones are given a class, and other clones once, few, many or no size at all.

clone size: once; D gene: .; V gene: TRBV27; J gene: TRBJ2-1; CDR3 protein: CASREYNEQFF; CDR3 DNA: TGTGCCAGCCGGGAATACAATGAGCAGTTCTTC
clone size: .; D gene: TRBD1; V gene: TRBV27; J gene: TRBJ2-3; CDR3 protein: CASSFSDRYTDTQYF; CDR3 DNA: TGTGCCAGCAGTTTCTCGGACAGGTACACAGATACGCAGTATTTT
clone size: .; D gene: .; V gene: TRBV9; J gene: TRBJ1-1; CDR3 protein: CASSDRDGAEAFF; CDR3 DNA: TGTGCCAGCAGCGACAGGGACGGGGCTGAAGCTTTCTTT
clone size: .; D gene: TRBD2; V gene: TRBV29-1; J gene: TRBJ2-1; CDR3 protein: CSVDPTAGDEQFF; CDR3 DNA: TGCAGCGTTGATCCGACGGCGGGGGATGAGCAGTTCTTC
clone size: .; D gene: TRBD1; V gene: TRBV28; J gene: TRBJ1-2; CDR3 protein: CASTLGGTGGVGGYTF; CDR3 DNA: TGTGCCAGCACCCTCGGAGGGACAGGGGGAGTGGGTGGCTACACCTTC
clone size: .; D gene: .; V gene: TRBV27; J gene: TRBJ2-3; CDR3 protein: CASSSTSTSTDTQYF; CDR3 DNA: TGTGCCAGCAGTTCCACCTCGACAAGCACAGATACGCAGTATTTT
clone size: .; D gene: TRBD1; V gene: TRBV27; J gene: TRBJ2-3; CDR3 protein: CASRTGQGPDTQYF; CDR3 DNA: TGTGCCAGCAGGACAGGACAGGGACCCGATACGCAGTATTTT
clone size: .; D gene: .; V gene: TRBV13; J gene: TRBJ2-3; CDR3 protein: CASSLLRDTQYF; CDR3 DNA: TGTGCCAGCAGCTTACTGCGAGATACGCAGTATTTT
clone size: .; D gene: TRBD2; V gene: TRBV6-1; J gene: TRBJ2-1; CDR3 protein: CASSKGLAGGPGIDEQFF; CDR3 DNA: TGTGCCAGCAGTAAAGGACTAGCGGGAGGGCCGGGGATCGATGAGCAGTTCTTC
clone size: .; D gene: .; V gene: TRBV5-1; J gene: TRBJ2-3; CDR3 protein: CASRVAWGWDTQYF; CDR3 DNA: TGCGCCAGCAGGGTCGCGTGGGGCTGGGATACGCAGTATTTT